The sequence of this T cell receptor beta chain was determined in a study of T cell clones after liver transplantation. Per the germline V gene, CDR1 is SNHLY and CDR2 is FYNNEI. The CDR3 runs to 12 residues. The V end was cut by 10 bases, the J end by 2 bases, with 11 bases between. Produced via immunoSEQ multiplex PCR; TCRdb's table is partial and in-frame only. The table records about 80,000 clones, 80% to 85% of them present only once. The TCR originated in a human patient who received a liver transplant. The T cells may come from the graft donor. The sample consisted of CD4+ T cells from blood, taken 46 months after liver transplant. This chain connects TRBV2 to TRBJ2-5; no firm D call. The CDR3 region has the DNA TGTGCCACAGAAATAGCTCAAGAGACCCAGTACTTC. As protein: CATEIAQETQYF.